A selection of T cell receptor beta chains follows, all from one sample in a study of molecular identifiers for immune sequencing clone quantification. TCRdb used MiXCR to reprocess the PCR reads, holding one entry per CDR3 protein. The sample holds tens of thousands of distinct CDR3 sequences, about 24% seen once. The material sequenced was naive CD8+ T cells from blood, with Jurkat cell RNA spiked in. These receptors all come from a human donor in good health. Some libraries in this study had Jurkat cell RNA spiked in. Both conserved end residues are part of each CDR3. D genes are given only for firm matches. For some rows the clone size is stated as once, few or many, or as a class when expanded; others skip it.

V gene: TRBV4-3; J gene: TRBJ2-5; clone size: NA; D gene: TRBD2; CDR3 protein: CASSQDWRSGGQETQYF; CDR3 DNA: TGCGCCAGCAGCCAAGATTGGAGGAGCGGGGGACAAGAGACCCAGTACTTC
V gene: TRBV5-8; J gene: TRBJ1-5; clone size: many; D gene: NA; CDR3 protein: CASSLSQPQHF; CDR3 DNA: TGTGCCAGCAGCTTGAGTCAGCCCCAGCATTTT
V gene: TRBV20-1; J gene: TRBJ1-5; clone size: few; D gene: NA; CDR3 protein: CSARGTEWDQPQHF; CDR3 DNA: TGCAGTGCTAGGGGGACGGAATGGGATCAGCCCCAGCATTTT
V gene: TRBV4-1; J gene: TRBJ2-4; clone size: many; D gene: NA; CDR3 protein: CASSQYNRQNIQYF; CDR3 DNA: TGCGCCAGCAGCCAGTACAACCGGCAAAACATTCAGTACTTC
V gene: TRBV3-1; J gene: TRBJ1-5; clone size: many; D gene: NA; CDR3 protein: CASSGAGGQPQHF; CDR3 DNA: TGTGCCAGCTCAGGCGCGGGGGGTCAGCCCCAGCATTTT
V gene: TRBV20-1; J gene: TRBJ2-7; clone size: NA; D gene: NA; CDR3 protein: CSARDGGHEQYF; CDR3 DNA: TGCAGTGCTAGAGATGGGGGCCACGAGCAGTACTTC
V gene: TRBV5-1; J gene: TRBJ2-7; clone size: many; D gene: TRBD2; CDR3 protein: CASSLLLPGLAGDDEQYF; CDR3 DNA: TGCGCCAGCAGCTTACTACTACCGGGACTAGCGGGAGACGACGAGCAGTACTTC
V gene: TRBV13; J gene: TRBJ2-7; clone size: many; D gene: NA; CDR3 protein: CASSPRTATYEQYF; CDR3 DNA: TGTGCCAGCAGCCCCCGGACAGCGACCTACGAGCAGTACTTC
V gene: TRBV5-6; J gene: TRBJ2-7; clone size: many; D gene: TRBD1; CDR3 protein: CASSPRQGSNYEQYF; CDR3 DNA: TGTGCCAGCAGCCCAAGACAGGGGTCAAACTACGAGCAGTACTTC
V gene: TRBV27; J gene: TRBJ2-1; clone size: few; D gene: NA; CDR3 protein: CASSLGGYNEQFF; CDR3 DNA: TGTGCCAGCAGTTTAGGCGGTTACAATGAGCAGTTCTTC
V gene: TRBV28; J gene: TRBJ2-4; clone size: NA; D gene: NA; CDR3 protein: CASGETDPSKNIQYF; CDR3 DNA: TGTGCCAGCGGAGAGACAGACCCATCCAAAAACATTCAGTACTTC